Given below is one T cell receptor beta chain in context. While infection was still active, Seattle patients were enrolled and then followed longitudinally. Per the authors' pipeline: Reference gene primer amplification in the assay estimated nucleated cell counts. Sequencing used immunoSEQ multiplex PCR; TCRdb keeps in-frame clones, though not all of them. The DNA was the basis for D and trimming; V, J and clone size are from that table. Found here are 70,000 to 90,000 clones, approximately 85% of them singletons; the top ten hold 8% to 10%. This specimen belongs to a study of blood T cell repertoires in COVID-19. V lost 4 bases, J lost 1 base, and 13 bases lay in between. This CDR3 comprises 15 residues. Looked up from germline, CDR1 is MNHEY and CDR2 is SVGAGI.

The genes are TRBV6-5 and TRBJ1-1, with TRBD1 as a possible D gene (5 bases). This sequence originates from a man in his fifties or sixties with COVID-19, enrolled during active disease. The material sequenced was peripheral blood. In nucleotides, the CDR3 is TGTGCCAGCAGTTCTTACGGTACAGGGAACACTGAAGCTTTCTTT. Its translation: CASSSYGTGNTEAFF.